These 25 T cell receptor beta chains originate from one sample sequenced in a study of T cells in Graves' hyperthyroidism and ophthalmopathy. The TCR beta CDR3 regions underwent amplification using RNA transcripts as the source. A set of HTBI primers served as the primers for a first-round RT-PCR of the TCR CDR3. TCRdb reanalysed the multiplex PCR reads using MiXCR and keeps one entry per CDR3 protein. The table lists about 420,000 distinct CDR3 sequences, roughly 15% of them singletons. Sequencing was carried out using blood. Source of these receptors: a woman between 18 and 29 years old with Graves' hyperthyroidism.

This clonotype occurred many times. The chain has TRBV12-3 or TRBV12-4 and TRBJ2-1; 9 bases are shared with TRBD1. The CDR3 spans 15 residues. Trimming removed 5 bases from V and 8 bases from J; junction bases left unmatched: 10. The CDR3 sequence is CASSTPTDRGYEQFF. The CDR3 bases are TGTGCCAGCAGTACCCCCACGGACAGGGGATATGAGCAGTTCTTC.

This clonotype was detected ten times or more. V gene TRBV5-1 combines with J gene TRBJ1-4; 11 bases match TRBD1. CDR1 and CDR2 from the germline V gene are SGHRS and YFSETQ. This CDR3 is 15 amino acids long. The trim removed 5 bases at V and 4 bases at J, leaving 4 bases unmatched. The CDR3 sequence: CASRSGTGGNEKLFF. The CDR3 region has the DNA TGCGCCAGCAGATCCGGGACAGGGGGTAATGAAAAACTGTTTTTT.

In its sample, this clonotype was seen many times. The chain employs TRBV7-6 and TRBJ2-2; 11 positions agree with TRBD2. V shed 5 bases and J 7 bases; nucleotides not matched to a gene: 12. The germline V gene encodes CDR1 SGHVS and CDR2 FNYEAQ. The CDR3 has 17 residues. CDR3 sequence reads: CASSITGTSGLVGELFF. CDR3 sequence (DNA): TGTGCCAGCAGCATCACCGGGACTAGCGGTTTAGTCGGGGAGCTGTTTTTT.

This clonotype was observed at least ten times. The gene calls are TRBV11-2 and TRBJ2-5; D possibly corresponds to TRBD2 (6 bases). The CDR3 sequence is 18 residues long. The V gene lost 0 bases and the J gene lost 2 bases, with 19 bases spanning the gap. Germline loops: CDR1 SGHAT, CDR2 FQNNGV. The CDR3 bases are TGTGCCAGCAGCTTAGAGGTGGGGAGGAAGACAGTTCAAGAGACCCAGTACTTC. Amino acids: CASSLEVGRKTVQETQYF.

The chain couples TRBV29-1 to TRBJ1-1; maybe TRBD1 (6 bases). The CDR3 totals 14 residues. Germline-derived CDR1 and CDR2 are SQVTM and ANQGSEA. Trimming took 6 bases from V and 6 from J, leaving 20 bases between them. CDR3 in amino acids: CSVRGLGLRAEAFF. The CDR3 DNA reads TGCAGCGTACGGGGGCTAGGGTTGAGGGCTGAAGCTTTCTTT.

This clonotype was seen at least ten times. V usage is TRBV13 and J usage is TRBJ2-3; either TRBD1 or TRBD2 may fit D (6 bases each). CDR3 size: 15 residues. V lost 5 bases and J 3 bases, leaving 15 bases between the germline ends. CDR1 is PRHDT, CDR2 FYEKMQ, per germline (reference sequence). DNA of the CDR3: TGTGCCAGCAGCCCGGGGGCGGGAATTACAGATACGCAGTATTTT. As protein: CASSPGAGITDTQYF.

V gene TRBV28 combines with J gene TRBJ2-7, with D hard to call. The CDR3 is 14 amino acids. V was trimmed by 7 bases and J by 0 bases, leaving 13 bases between them. CDR1 is MDHEN and CDR2 is SYDVKM in the germline V gene. Here the CDR3 reads CASISGLSSYEQYF. CDR3 DNA sequence: TGTGCCAGCATATCGGGCCTAAGCTCCTACGAGCAGTACTTC. The variable domain in full, with the rest retrieved from reference TRBV28 and TRBJ2-7, is DVKVTQSSRYLVKRTGEKVFLECVQDMDHENMFWYRQDPGLGLRLIYFSYDVKMKEKGDIPEGYSVSREKKERFSLILESASTNQTSMYLCASISGLSSYEQYFGPGTRLTVT.

The chain has TRBV12-5 and TRBJ2-7; tentatively, D is TRBD2 (5 bases). Per germline, CDR1 LGHNT and CDR2 FRNRAP. This CDR3 is 14 amino acids long. Trimming left V 6 bases short and J 1 base short, with 13 bases between. DNA of the CDR3: TGTGCTAGTGGCCATAGCGAAACTTCCTACGAGCAGTACTTC. The encoded protein is CASGHSETSYEQYF.

This clonotype was observed at least ten times. The chain carries TRBV5-5 and TRBJ2-1; 7 bases are a match to TRBD2. Germline trimming cut 4 bases from V and 4 bases from J; bases unmatched to any gene: 11. The CDR3 sequence is 16 residues long. Germline-derived CDR1 and CDR2 are SGHKS and YYEKEE (reference sequence). The CDR3 nucleotides are TGTGCCAGCAGCCTTAGGAAAGGGGAGGGATACAATGAGCAGTTCTTC. This translates into CASSLRKGEGYNEQFF.

In this sample, this clonotype turned up a few times. The chain is built from TRBV15 and TRBJ2-1; 7 bases map to TRBD1. Trimming took 6 bases from V and 6 from J; bases not matched to a gene: 5. The CDR3 runs to 13 residues. The V gene's germline CDR1 is LNHNV and CDR2 YYDKDF (reference sequence). CDR3 sequence reads: CATSRQGGNEQFF. The CDR3 coding sequence is TGTGCCACCAGTCGACAGGGTGGCAATGAGCAGTTCTTC.

This clonotype was detected ten times or more. The rearrangement links TRBV5-8 to TRBJ2-1; 9 nucleotides match TRBD2. V lost 4 bases and J lost 6; bases outside the gene matches: 8. From germline, CDR1 is SGHTS and CDR2 YDEGEE. This CDR3 has 15 amino acids. The CDR3 DNA reads as TGTGCCAGCAGCACTCTAGCGGGACCGGGCAATGAGCAGTTCTTC. Translation gives CASSTLAGPGNEQFF.

This clonotype was found many times. V usage is TRBV7-2 and J usage is TRBJ2-5; 7 positions agree with TRBD2. Germline CDR1 reads SGHTA; CDR2 reads FQGNSA. The CDR3 length is 15 residues. J was trimmed by 5 bases and V by 2 bases; bases with no gene match: 8. Written as DNA, the CDR3 is TGTGCCAGCAGCTTAACAGCGGGGCGACGGGAGACCCAGTACTTC. This sequence encodes CASSLTAGRRETQYF.

The V gene is TRBV9, the J gene TRBJ1-2; 7 bases fit TRBD1. The V gene end was trimmed by 3 bases and the J gene end by 3 bases; junction bases not matched to a gene: 14. CDR1 and CDR2 from the germline V gene are SGDLS and YYNGEE. The CDR3 totals 17 residues. CDR3 protein: CASSGIDRDSRDYGYTF. The CDR3 nucleotides read TGTGCCAGCAGCGGCATCGACAGGGACAGCAGGGACTATGGCTACACCTTC.

V usage is TRBV6-1 and J usage is TRBJ2-4; TRBD2 matches at 11 bases. The CDR3 runs 13 residues. V gave up 6 bases and J gave up 14 bases; unmatched junction bases: 9. The V gene's germline CDR1 is MNHNS and CDR2 SASEGT. DNA of the CDR3: TGTGCCAGCAGGAGGACTAGCGGGTCCATGGAGTACTTC. Translated, it gives CASRRTSGSMEYF.

The CDR3 coding sequence is TGTGCCATCAGGGCTGCGGAGGAGAACACTGAAGCTTTCTTT. It codes for CAIRAAEENTEAFF. This chain connects TRBV10-3 to TRBJ1-1; no definite D call. The CDR3 runs 14 residues. Looked up from germline, CDR1 is ENHRY and CDR2 is SYGVKD. V lost 6 bases and J 1 base, leaving 12 bases between the germline ends.

In its sample, this clonotype was seen many times. The chain has TRBV7-2 and TRBJ1-2; TRBD1 matches 11 bases. With 4 bases clipped from V and 8 bases from J, the junction kept 9 bases outside the gene matches. The germline V gene encodes CDR1 SGHTA and CDR2 FQGNSA. The CDR3 is 15 amino acids. The CDR3 sequence is CASSYFGTGGEGYTF. The CDR3 DNA sequence: TGTGCCAGCAGCTATTTTGGGACAGGGGGGGAAGGCTACACCTTC.

This clonotype came up a few times. The chain links TRBV6-1 to TRBJ2-1, with D hard to call. The CDR3 totals 13 residues. V was clipped by 10 bases and J by 4 bases, with 14 bases between them. The germline gives CDR1 MNHNS, CDR2 SASEGT. The CDR3 here is CATADSVYNEQFF. The CDR3, as DNA: TGTGCCACCGCCGATTCCGTTTACAATGAGCAGTTCTTC.

This clonotype was seen only a few times. V is TRBV5-1 and J is TRBJ1-6; D possibly corresponds to TRBD1 (5 bases). V lost 4 bases and J 11 bases, leaving 16 bases between the germline ends. Germline lookup yields CDR1 SGHRS and CDR2 YFSETQ. The CDR3 runs to 14 residues. The CDR3 nucleotides read TGCGCCAGCAGCCAAACCAGCGGGGGAACACCCCTCCACTTT. Translated, it gives CASSQTSGGTPLHF.

This clonotype appeared a few times. An end of the junction does not agree with germline; a read error may underlie this. The genes are TRBV30 and TRBJ1-4; D unclear. CDR1 and CDR2 from the germline V gene are GTSNPN and SVGIG (reference sequence). There are 14 residues in the CDR3. The CDR3 spells CAWNVRGTNGKLFF. For the CDR3, the DNA is TGTGCCTGGAATGTGCGGGGTACTAATGGAAAACTGTTTTTT.

Many counts were recorded for this clonotype. The rearrangement uses TRBV6-1 and TRBJ2-1, with no clear D. The CDR3 extends over 17 amino acids. Germline assignment: CDR1 MNHNS and CDR2 SASEGT. V was pared by 7 bases and J by 2 bases, with 21 bases between. The CDR3 DNA reads TGTGCCAGCACCCCCTTGGTGGGCGAATCTACCTACAATGAGCAGTTCTTC. Translation gives CASTPLVGESTYNEQFF.

This chain uses TRBV11-3 with TRBJ2-3; TRBD2 matches 14 bases. Germline CDR1 and CDR2: SGHNT and YENEEA. The CDR3 extends over 18 amino acids. V was clipped by 4 bases and J by 0 bases; unmatched bases: 6. The CDR3 reads CASSSGLAGDYSTDTQYF. The CDR3 DNA is TGTGCCAGCAGCTCGGGACTAGCGGGAGATTACAGCACAGATACGCAGTATTTT. Looking up the rest from reference TRBV11-3 and TRBJ2-3 gives the full variable domain: EAGVVQSPRYKIIEKKQPVAFWCNPISGHNTLYWYLQNLGQGPELLIRYENEEAVDDSQLPKDRFSAERLKGVDSTLKIQPAELGDSAVYLCASSSGLAGDYSTDTQYFGPGTRLTVL.

This clonotype has more than one count but fewer than ten. The genes are TRBV28 and TRBJ2-2; 12 bases line up with TRBD2. J was trimmed by 7 bases and V by 1 base; bases with no gene match: 7. From germline, CDR1 is MDHEN and CDR2 SYDVKM. CDR3 size: 17 residues. The CDR3 DNA reads TGTGCCAGCAGTTTATCCAGACTAGCGGGAGTTCACGGGGAGCTGTTTTTT. This encodes CASSLSRLAGVHGELFF.

This clonotype was picked up many times. The chain uses TRBV20-1 and TRBJ2-3, with 13 positions matching TRBD2. Unmatched junction bases numbered 19, after V lost 3 bases and J lost 4 bases. This CDR3 contains 20 residues. Germline V gene data show CDR1 as DFQATT and CDR2 as SNEGSKA (reference sequence). CDR3 coding DNA: TGCAGTGCTAGGGTTCCAACTAGCGGGAGGGCCTGGTCTGGAGCAGATACGCAGTATTTT. Amino acids: CSARVPTSGRAWSGADTQYF.

This clonotype was seen ten or more times. The chain carries TRBV7-9 and TRBJ1-1; D gene ambiguous. Trimming pared 1 base from V and 4 bases from J, leaving 13 bases between. Per germline, CDR1 SEHNR and CDR2 FQNEAQ (reference sequence). The CDR3 loop spans 15 amino acids. CDR3 protein: CASSLVPGRSTEAFF. As DNA, the CDR3 is TGTGCCAGCAGCTTAGTTCCGGGAAGAAGCACTGAAGCTTTCTTT.

This clonotype showed up just a few times. The rearrangement joins TRBV7-9 to TRBJ1-4; D might be TRBD1 (5 bases). The CDR3 runs to 15 residues. V lost 1 base and J lost 4, with 10 bases in between. Germline V gives CDR1 SEHNR, CDR2 FQNEAQ (reference sequence). CDR3 sequence (DNA): TGTGCCAGCAGCTTAGAGGCAGGGCGTAATGAAAAACTGTTTTTT. This translates into CASSLEAGRNEKLFF.